The 22 T cell receptor beta chains presented below share a single source sample, sequenced in a study. TCRdb re-called the RT-PCR reads through MiXCR, storing one row per CDR3 protein. The data show about 680,000 distinct CDR3 sequences, 11% to 15% seen once. The sequenced material came from memory CD4+ T cells from blood. The source is a female donor in good health, serving as a healthy control.

This chain joins TRBV20-1 and TRBJ2-3; D is unclear. In germline, CDR1 is DFQATT, CDR2 SNEGSKA (reference sequence). The CDR3 is 12 amino acids. V was shortened by 1 base and J by 4 bases, with 6 bases between the two germline ends. The chain's CDR3 is CSARVISDTQYF. Written as DNA, the CDR3 is TGCAGTGCTAGAGTCATATCAGATACGCAGTATTTT.

This chain joins TRBV19 and TRBJ2-2; maybe TRBD1 (5 bases). CDR1 LNHDA and CDR2 SQIVND come from the germline V gene (reference sequence). The V end was cut by 7 bases, the J end by 9 bases, with 9 bases between. This CDR3 region has 11 residues. CDR3 region: CASKQDWELFF. The CDR3 DNA reads as TGTGCCAGTAAACAGGATTGGGAGCTGTTTTTT.

This clonotype was counted between two and nine times. The CDR3 coding sequence is TGTGCCAGCACACCTCGGCCGGTCGATGGCACCGGGGAGCTGTTTTTT. Protein sequence: CASTPRPVDGTGELFF. This chain links TRBV7-2 with TRBJ2-2; the D is unclear. V lost 7 bases and J 4 bases, leaving 19 bases between the germline ends. Germline assignment: CDR1 SGHTA and CDR2 FQGNSA. The CDR3 length is 16 residues.

This clonotype was counted at least ten times. The CDR3 loop reads CASSLLLTPQHF. The CDR3 region has the DNA TGTGCCAGCAGCCTCCTTCTGACGCCCCAGCATTTT. The V gene is TRBV12-3 or TRBV12-4, the J gene TRBJ1-5, with no clear D. This CDR3 comprises 12 residues. The V end lost 6 bases, the J end lost 9 bases, and 12 bases lay between the germline ends.

This clonotype has just a few counts. The gene calls are TRBV4-2 and TRBJ2-7; D gene unclear. With 3 bases removed from V and 3 bases from J, the gap between germline ends came to 15 bases. CDR1 is LGHNA and CDR2 is YNFKEQ in the germline V gene. The CDR3 spans 15 residues. CDR3 sequence: CASSQSSDQSYEQYF. The CDR3 DNA sequence: TGTGCCAGCAGCCAGAGCTCGGACCAAAGCTACGAGCAGTACTTC.

This clonotype was detected many times. This sequence joins TRBV20-1 and TRBJ1-5; TRBD1 might be the D (5 bases). Germline V gene sequence: CDR1 DFQATT, CDR2 SNEGSKA (reference sequence). The V end lost 6 bases, the J end lost 4 bases, and 16 bases lay between the germline ends. The CDR3 runs 14 residues. The CDR3 sequence: CSAEPGAGNQPQHF. The CDR3, as DNA: TGCAGTGCCGAGCCCGGGGCTGGGAATCAGCCCCAGCATTTT.

The table lists this clonotype with a few counts. The chain uses TRBV20-1 and TRBJ1-5, with unresolved D. Trimming left V 1 base short and J 4 bases short, with 14 bases between. CDR1 is DFQATT and CDR2 is SNEGSKA in the germline V gene (reference sequence). This CDR3 has 15 amino acids. This CDR3 is CSARGGASLNQPQHF. The DNA for the CDR3 is TGCAGTGCTAGAGGGGGTGCTAGCCTTAATCAGCCCCAGCATTTT.

This clonotype was counted at least ten times. DNA of the CDR3: TGTGCCAGCAGCTTAATGTTCCGGCGGGAGACCCAGTACTTC. Encoded protein: CASSLMFRRETQYF. This sequence joins TRBV7-8 and TRBJ2-5; D is unresolved. The V and J ends lost 2 bases and 5 bases respectively, with 12 bases between them. Germline loops: CDR1 SGHVS, CDR2 FQNEAQ. The CDR3 totals 14 residues.

This clonotype occurred a few times. The gene calls are TRBV28 and TRBJ1-3, with D hard to call. Trimming took off 10 bases at V and 1 base at J, with 14 bases between the two ends. CDR3 length: 14 residues. Germline values: CDR1 MDHEN, CDR2 SYDVKM. CDR3 nucleotide sequence: TGTGCCATAGCCTCCCACCCGTCTGGAAACACCATATATTTT. Its protein product is CAIASHPSGNTIYF.

The sample holds many counts of this clonotype. The chain has TRBV12-3 or TRBV12-4 and TRBJ2-2; D not certain. The CDR3 length is 14 residues. V was cut by 3 bases and J by 4 bases, with 9 bases left in between. This CDR3 reads CASSFVAVTGELFF. In nucleotides, the CDR3 is TGTGCCAGCAGTTTTGTGGCCGTCACCGGGGAGCTGTTTTTT.

The genes are TRBV7-2 and TRBJ2-1; weak D call: TRBD1 (6 bases). The CDR3 totals 15 residues. CDR1 is SGHTA and CDR2 is FQGNSA in the germline V gene. The germline V and J ends were trimmed by 5 bases and 6 bases, with 17 bases remaining between them. The chain's CDR3 is CASSQPGTRLNEQFF. Written as DNA, the CDR3 is TGTGCCAGCAGCCAACCCGGGACAAGGCTCAATGAGCAGTTCTTC.

This clonotype has at least ten counts. This chain links TRBV11-1 with TRBJ2-5; TRBD1 is a possible D gene (7 bases). The CDR3 runs 15 residues. Germline V gene lookup returns CDR1 SGHAT and CDR2 FQDESV (reference sequence). Trimming took off 2 bases at V and 4 bases at J, with 14 bases between the two ends. CDR3: CASSLQGGVGETQYF. The CDR3 DNA is TGTGCCAGCAGCTTACAGGGGGGCGTTGGAGAGACCCAGTACTTC.

With respect to this clonotype: Possible read error: a much larger clone is one base away. The chain employs TRBV10-3 and TRBJ2-3; D call uncertain. The length of the CDR3 is 12 residues. The germline V gene encodes CDR1 ENHRY and CDR2 SYGVKD. CDR3 nucleotide sequence: TGTGCCAACAGTGTGGACCAAGATACGCAGTATTTT. It codes for CANSVDQDTQYF.

This clonotype occurred a few times. The J gene is TRBJ2-5, the V gene TRBV7-2; D not resolved. Per germline, CDR1 SGHTA and CDR2 FQGNSA. This CDR3 has 16 residues. Trimming removed 0 bases from V and 4 bases from J, with 15 bases in between. Here the CDR3 reads CASSLAGPPLRETQYF. DNA for the CDR3: TGTGCCAGCAGCTTAGCGGGCCCCCCTCTCAGAGAGACCCAGTACTTC.

This chain uses TRBV7-9 with TRBJ2-2; no clear D. V shed 5 bases and J shed 8 bases, with 9 bases lying between them. Germline CDR1 SEHNR, CDR2 FQNEAQ (reference sequence). The CDR3 loop spans 12 amino acids. CDR3 nucleotide sequence: TGTGCCAGCAGCCAATACCGGGGGGAGCTGTTTTTT. Its protein product is CASSQYRGELFF. Based on the CDR3 plus reference TRBV7-9 and TRBJ2-2, the full variable domain is DTGVSQNPRHKITKRGQNVTFRCDPISEHNRLYWYRQTLGQGPEFLTYFQNEAQLEKSRLLSDRFSAERPKGSFSTLEIQRTEQGDSAMYLCASSQYRGELFFGEGSRLTVL.

The rearrangement uses TRBV4-1 and TRBJ2-5; D remains ambiguous. Per the germline V gene, CDR1 is MGHRA and CDR2 is YSYEKL. With 4 bases removed from V and 2 bases from J, the gap between germline ends came to 14 bases. This CDR3 comprises 15 residues. The CDR3 loop is CASSPEPRIQETQYF. DNA of the CDR3: TGCGCCAGCAGCCCGGAGCCCCGAATACAAGAGACCCAGTACTTC.

This sequence joins TRBV9 and TRBJ2-3; 8 bases line up with TRBD1. The V segment lost 6 bases and the J segment 4 bases; nucleotides outside the gene matches: 10. CDR3 length: 15 amino acids. Looked up from germline, CDR1 is SGDLS and CDR2 is YYNGEE. This chain's CDR3 is CASNPLGTGPDTQYF. CDR3 nucleotides: TGTGCCAGCAATCCTCTTGGGACAGGACCAGATACGCAGTATTTT. Supplemented by reference TRBV9 and TRBJ2-3, the full variable domain reads DSGVTQTPKHLITATGQRVTLRCSPRSGDLSVYWYQQSLDQGLQFLIQYYNGEERAKGNILERFSAQQFPDLHSELNLSSLELGDSALYFCASNPLGTGPDTQYFGPGTRLTVL.

This clonotype was observed a few times. The V call is TRBV10-3, the J call TRBJ2-1; 7 nucleotides align to TRBD2. CDR3 size: 14 residues. Trimming took 2 bases from V and 7 from J; bases not matched to a gene: 5. CDR1 is ENHRY, CDR2 SYGVKD, per germline. In DNA form, the CDR3 reads TGTGCCATCAGTGAGCAACTAGCGAGAAATGAGCAGTTCTTC. Translated: CAISEQLARNEQFF.

A few counts support this clonotype. V gene TRBV5-1 combines with J gene TRBJ1-1, with 8 positions matching TRBD1. CDR1 is SGHRS, CDR2 YFSETQ, per germline. The V gene end was trimmed by 4 bases and the J gene end by 6 bases; junction bases not matched to a gene: 11. This CDR3 spans 15 amino acids. CDR3 coding DNA: TGCGCCAGCAGCCCCTTGGGCAGGGGGCAATCTGAAGCTTTCTTT. This translates into CASSPLGRGQSEAFF.

CDR3 bases: TGCGCCAGCAGCATACAGGACCCTCAAGAGACCCAGTACTTC. This sequence encodes CASSIQDPQETQYF. The gene calls are TRBV5-1 and TRBJ2-5, with a weak D call TRBD1 (5 bases). This CDR3 comprises 14 residues. V was shortened by 4 bases and J by 2 bases, with 12 bases between the two germline ends. Germline CDR1 and CDR2: SGHRS and YFSETQ.

The chain links TRBV2 to TRBJ2-1, with TRBD1 matching 7 bases. CDR1 and CDR2 from the germline V gene are SNHLY and FYNNEI. J was trimmed by 3 bases and V by 3 bases; bases with no gene match: 5. This CDR3 region has 15 residues. The CDR3 loop is CASSDKGADYNEQFF. The CDR3 DNA sequence: TGTGCCAGCAGTGACAAGGGGGCGGACTACAATGAGCAGTTCTTC. Supplemented by reference TRBV2 and TRBJ2-1, the full variable domain reads EPEVTQTPSHQVTQMGQEVILRCVPISNHLYFYWYRQILGQKVEFLVSFYNNEISEKSEIFDDQFSVERPDGSNFTLKIRSTKLEDSAMYFCASSDKGADYNEQFFGPGTRLTVL.

This clonotype appeared a few times. The rearrangement links TRBV5-5 to TRBJ1-5, with TRBD1 matching 7 bases. The germline CDR1 and CDR2 sequences are SGHKS and YYEKEE (reference sequence). V lost 0 bases and J lost 1; bases outside the gene matches: 13. The CDR3 totals 19 residues. DNA for the CDR3: TGTGCCAGCAGCTTGGCCCTTTTCATCAGGGGGTTCAGCAATCAGCCCCAGCATTTT. Protein product: CASSLALFIRGFSNQPQHF.